The 2 T cell receptor beta chains in this list originate from one sample, sequenced in a study of T cell repertoires in cytomegalovirus infection. TCRdb itself ran the reads through MiXCR, one entry per CDR3 protein. Of around 360,000 distinct CDR3 sequences in the sample, about 35% were seen once. For these TCRs, the target antigens are not known. The starting material was cultured PBMCs, obtained from culture after CMV antigen stimulation. The receptors stem from a human donor in good health (CMV status not recorded). Some clones in this sample may be carry-over from other donors' samples.

This chain joins TRBV11-2 and TRBJ2-5, with 7 bases lining up with TRBD1. Losses at the gene ends were 1 base for V and 6 bases for J; bases not matched to a gene: 11. The germline gives CDR1 SGHAT, CDR2 FQNNGV. CDR3 length: 16 amino acids. CDR3 nucleotides: TGTGCCAGCAGCTTAGTGGCAGGGGGTCCCGCCAAGACCCAGTACTTC. Translated, it gives CASSLVAGGPAKTQYF.

Details on this clonotype: A much larger clonotype is one base distant, so this may be a read error. In DNA, the CDR3 is TGTGCCAGCAGCTTTGCCTCCTACAATGAGCAGTTCTTC. It encodes CASSFASYNEQFF. The chain recombines TRBV7-9 with TRBJ2-1; D gene unclear. Germline-derived CDR1 and CDR2 are SEHNR and FQNEAQ (reference sequence). CDR3 length: 13 amino acids. Trimming removed 3 bases from V and 0 bases from J, with 3 bases in between. Together with reference TRBV7-9 and TRBJ2-1, the CDR3 gives the full variable domain: DTGVSQNPRHKITKRGQNVTFRCDPISEHNRLYWYRQTLGQGPEFLTYFQNEAQLEKSRLLSDRFSAERPKGSFSTLEIQRTEQGDSAMYLCASSFASYNEQFFGPGTRLTVL.